This TCR beta chain was obtained from a study of early T cells in non-severe SARS-CoV-2 infection. The TCR library protocol was used to attach unique molecular identifiers. These identifiers were attached to individual cDNA molecules. MiXCR, applied by TCRdb to the 5' RACE reads, yields one record per CDR3 protein. The sample lists 85,000 to 100,000 distinct CDR3 sequences, 16% occurring once. The length of the CDR3 is 14 residues. Germline V gene data show CDR1 as SGHRS and CDR2 as YFSETQ. V lost 0 bases, J lost 4 bases, and 9 bases lay in between. This clonotype was found a few times. The sequenced sample was whole blood. The chain links TRBV5-1 to TRBJ2-3; D gene uncertain. The TCR originated in an adult who was a healthcare worker with PCR-confirmed SARS-CoV-2 infection or an uninfected control (not recorded which). The DNA of the CDR3 is TGCGCCAGCAGCTTGGCCGGTGCGTCAGATACGCAGTATTTT. Protein: CASSLAGASDTQYF.